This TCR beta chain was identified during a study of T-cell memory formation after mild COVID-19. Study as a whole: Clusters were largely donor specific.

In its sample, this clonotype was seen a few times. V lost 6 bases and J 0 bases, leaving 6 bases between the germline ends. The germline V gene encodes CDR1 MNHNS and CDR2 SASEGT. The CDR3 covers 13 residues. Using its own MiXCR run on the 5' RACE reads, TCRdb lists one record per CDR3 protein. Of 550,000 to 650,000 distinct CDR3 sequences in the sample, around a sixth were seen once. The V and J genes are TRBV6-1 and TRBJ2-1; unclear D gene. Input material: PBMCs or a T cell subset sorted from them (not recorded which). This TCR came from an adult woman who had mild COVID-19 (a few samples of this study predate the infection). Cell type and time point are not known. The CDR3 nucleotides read TGTGCCAGCAGGGAGAGCTCCTACAATGAGCAGTTCTTC. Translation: CASRESSYNEQFF.